These 30 T cell receptor beta chains were all obtained from the same sample, sequenced in a study of T cells in Graves' hyperthyroidism and ophthalmopathy. The investigators amplified TCR beta CDR3 regions from RNA transcripts. TCR CDR3 regions were first amplified by RT-PCR with HTBI primers. TCRdb redid the calling of the multiplex PCR reads with MiXCR, one entry per CDR3 protein. The sample lists over 350,000 distinct CDR3 sequences; 14% to 15% were seen once. The material sequenced was blood. The receptor set was obtained from a man aged 18 to 30 with Graves' ophthalmopathy.

This clonotype was detected only a few times. This chain connects TRBV5-1 to TRBJ2-7, with D tentatively TRBD1 (6 bases). The CDR3 covers 14 residues. V lost 5 bases, J lost 2 bases, and 14 bases lay in between. Looked up from germline, CDR1 is SGHRS and CDR2 is YFSETQ. The CDR3 loop is CASSPTGQTYEQYF. DNA of the CDR3: TGCGCCAGCAGTCCTACCGGACAGACCTACGAGCAGTACTTC.

This clonotype was found many times. V gene TRBV5-1 combines with J gene TRBJ1-6, with TRBD1 matching 12 bases. Unmatched junction bases numbered 5, after V lost 4 bases and J lost 9 bases. Looked up from germline, CDR1 is SGHRS and CDR2 is YFSETQ. This CDR3 is 15 amino acids long. CDR3 in DNA: TGCGCCAGCAGCCCCGGGACAGGGGGCAGTTCACCCCTCCACTTT. Protein: CASSPGTGGSSPLHF.

This clonotype has a count of ten or more. The chain recombines TRBV6-1 with TRBJ1-1; no clear D. The CDR3 is made up of 15 amino acids. Germline CDR1 is MNHNS and CDR2 is SASEGT. Trimming removed 1 base at V and 1 base at J, with 10 bases between. CDR3 DNA: TGTGCCAGCAGTGAAGTAATAGGTCGGAACACTGAAGCTTTCTTT. Protein sequence: CASSEVIGRNTEAFF.

This clonotype occurred a few times. The chain joins TRBV12-3 or TRBV12-4 to TRBJ2-7; D gene ambiguous. The J call is uncertain, as TRBJ2-1 better fits the DNA end. CDR3 length equals 13 residues. The CDR3 region is CASSLGGSYEQFF. The CDR3 nucleotides read TGTGCCAGCAGTTTAGGGGGTTCCTACGAGCAGTTCTTC.

This clonotype was counted a few times. CDR3 sequence reads: CATRVGTPNSPLHF. The CDR3 DNA sequence: TGTGCCACCAGAGTGGGAACCCCTAATTCACCCCTCCACTTT. The chain has TRBV27 and TRBJ1-6; D is ambiguous. V lost 10 bases and J 6 bases, leaving 16 bases between the germline ends. The CDR3 spans 14 residues. CDR1 is MNHEY, CDR2 SMNVEV, per germline (reference sequence).

This clonotype was seen ten or more times. The chain recombines TRBV5-5 with TRBJ2-1; 9 nucleotides match TRBD2. Germline-derived CDR1 and CDR2 are SGHKS and YYEKEE (reference sequence). This CDR3 is built from 14 residues. With 2 bases clipped from V and 7 bases from J, the junction kept 4 bases outside the gene matches. In nucleotides, the CDR3 is TGTGCCAGCAGCTTCGCGGGGGGGGGAAATGAGCAGTTCTTC. Translation gives CASSFAGGGNEQFF.

This clonotype was observed many times. The V gene is TRBV20-1, the J gene TRBJ2-2; a possible D gene is TRBD1 (6 bases). The CDR3 is made up of 13 amino acids. The V and J ends lost 5 bases and 2 bases respectively, with 9 bases between them. The germline V gene has CDR1 DFQATT and CDR2 SNEGSKA (reference sequence). The CDR3, as DNA: TGCAGTGCTTCGGACAGAAACACCGGGGAGCTGTTTTTT. This codes for CSASDRNTGELFF.

The table lists this clonotype with many counts. This chain joins TRBV5-5 and TRBJ2-7; D unclear. Trimming stripped 5 bases from V and 4 bases from J, with 16 bases between. The CDR3 is 14 residues long. Germline V gene lookup returns CDR1 SGHKS and CDR2 YYEKEE (reference sequence). In nucleotides, the CDR3 is TGTGCCAGCAGTCATAGGCTTCTTGGGTACGAGCAGTACTTC. It codes for CASSHRLLGYEQYF.

The V call is TRBV14, the J call TRBJ2-5; 8 nucleotides align to TRBD1. Germline loops: CDR1 SGHDN, CDR2 FVKESK. The length of the CDR3 is 15 residues. The junction had 9 bases not matched to a gene; V was cut back by 4 bases and J by 5 bases. The CDR3 DNA is TGTGCCAGCAGCCCCCGACAGGGGACGGGGGAGACCCAGTACTTC. This gives the protein CASSPRQGTGETQYF.

There are many counts of this clonotype. The rearrangement uses TRBV2 and TRBJ2-7; a possible D gene is TRBD1 (6 bases). The CDR3 loop spans 13 amino acids. Germline lookup yields CDR1 SNHLY and CDR2 FYNNEI. Trimming stripped 7 bases from V and 3 bases from J, with 13 bases between. The CDR3 DNA is TGTGCCAGCACAGGGGCCCTCCACTACGAGCAGTACTTC. Encoded protein: CASTGALHYEQYF.

The rearrangement joins TRBV11-3 to TRBJ2-5; 13 positions match TRBD2. CDR1 and CDR2 (germline): SGHNT, YENEEA. The CDR3 length is 17 residues. The junction had 8 bases not matched to a gene; V was cut back by 2 bases and J by 5 bases. In DNA, the CDR3 is TGTGCCAGCAGCTTACGCACTAGCGGGGGGGCCAGGGAGACCCAGTACTTC. This sequence encodes CASSLRTSGGARETQYF.

This clonotype has at least ten counts. This sequence may be a read error, since a much larger clone differs from it by one base. The chain joins TRBV6-1 to TRBJ2-1; the match to TRBD2 covers 7 bases. Germline values: CDR1 MNHNS, CDR2 SASEGT. This CDR3 has 14 amino acids. Trimming at V came to 5 bases and at J to 6 bases, leaving 7 bases not matched to a gene. CDR3 nucleotide sequence: TGTGCCAGCAGTTGGGCGGGAGAGGGCAATGAGCAGTTCTTC. Protein: CASSWAGEGNEQFF.

This clonotype was recorded at least ten times. The rearrangement uses TRBV4-2 and TRBJ2-5; perhaps TRBD1 as D (5 bases). The CDR3 runs to 13 residues. The V gene lost 8 bases and the J gene lost 4 bases, with 14 bases spanning the gap. Per germline, CDR1 LGHNA and CDR2 YNFKEQ. CDR3 loop: CASAYQGGETQYF. The CDR3 DNA reads as TGTGCCAGCGCCTACCAGGGCGGAGAGACCCAGTACTTC.

This clonotype appeared many times. V usage is TRBV20-1 and J usage is TRBJ2-7; TRBD1 is a possible D gene (6 bases). Germline CDR1 is DFQATT and CDR2 is SNEGSKA (reference sequence). V lost 6 bases and J 2 bases, leaving 17 bases between the germline ends. The CDR3 consists of 14 residues. CDR3 protein: CSANRQASTYEQYF. The CDR3 nucleotides read TGCAGTGCAAATAGACAGGCTTCAACCTACGAGCAGTACTTC.

This clonotype was detected ten times or more. The rearrangement links TRBV6-1 to TRBJ2-7; 7 nucleotides line up with TRBD1. This CDR3 region has 15 residues. Per germline, CDR1 MNHNS and CDR2 SASEGT. With 5 bases clipped from V and 1 base from J, the junction kept 8 bases outside the gene matches. DNA for the CDR3: TGTGCCAGCAGTATCTCCGGGACAGAGTCCTACGAGCAGTACTTC. Protein sequence: CASSISGTESYEQYF.

The genes are TRBV24-1 and TRBJ1-2; D possibly corresponds to TRBD1 (5 bases). The CDR3 is 14 residues long. V lost 2 bases and J lost 8, with 14 bases in between. Germline values: CDR1 KGHDR, CDR2 SFDVKD. As DNA, the CDR3 is TGTGCCACCAGTGATTCGGGGGGGGAGCAGGGCTACACCTTC. As protein: CATSDSGGEQGYTF.

Remarks on this clonotype: A much larger clone is a single base away; this may be a read error. V usage is TRBV5-1 and J usage is TRBJ2-1, with 10 nucleotides matching TRBD2. The J call is uncertain, as TRBJ2-7 better fits the DNA end. The CDR3 length is 15 residues. Germline assignment: CDR1 SGHRS and CDR2 YFSETQ. In DNA, the CDR3 is TGCGCCAGCAGCAGCTGGACTAGCGGATACAATGAGCAGTACTTC. It translates to CASSSWTSGYNEQYF.

The genes are TRBV5-1 and TRBJ1-1, with 8 bases aligning to TRBD1. Germline CDR1 reads SGHRS; CDR2 reads YFSETQ. This CDR3 is built from 17 residues. The V segment lost 0 bases and the J segment 0 bases; nucleotides outside the gene matches: 7. CDR3 amino acids: CASSLARTGTMNTEAFF. CDR3 nucleotides: TGCGCCAGCAGCTTGGCCAGGACAGGGACAATGAACACTGAAGCTTTCTTT.

This clonotype was picked up many times. The DNA for the CDR3 is TGTGCCAGCAGCTTAGGGGACCCAGAGGAGTACGAGCAGTACTTC. Amino acids: CASSLGDPEEYEQYF. The chain carries TRBV7-6 and TRBJ2-7; either TRBD1 or TRBD2 may fit D (5 bases each). There are 15 residues in the CDR3. The ends were cut back, 1 base at V and 4 bases at J, with 14 bases in the middle. CDR1 and CDR2 (germline): SGHVS, FNYEAQ.

This clonotype was seen many times. J is TRBJ2-3 and V is TRBV20-1; TRBD2 matches at 12 bases. CDR3 size: 19 residues. The J segment lost 2 bases and the V segment lost 0 bases, leaving 12 bases of the junction unmatched. Germline CDR1 reads DFQATT; CDR2 reads SNEGSKA (reference sequence). CDR3 DNA sequence: TGCAGTGCTAGAGATTTCGGGACTAGCGGGCCAATCATCACAGATACGCAGTATTTT. Residues: CSARDFGTSGPIITDTQYF.

This clonotype was counted at least ten times. V gene TRBV19 combines with J gene TRBJ2-7; D ambiguous. The ends were cut back, 9 bases at V and 0 bases at J, with 12 bases in the middle. The germline CDR1 and CDR2 sequences are LNHDA and SQIVND (reference sequence). The CDR3 consists of 13 residues. CDR3: CASSYGFSYEQYF. In nucleotides, the CDR3 is TGTGCCAGCAGTTACGGGTTCTCCTACGAGCAGTACTTC.

The J gene is TRBJ1-2, the V gene TRBV12-3 or TRBV12-4; 9 nucleotides agree with TRBD1. The CDR3 has 14 residues. The V gene end was trimmed by 4 bases and the J gene end by 9 bases; junction bases not matched to a gene: 9. In DNA form, the CDR3 reads TGTGCCAGCAGTTCTGCCGGGACAGGGAGGCGCTACACCTTC. Protein: CASSSAGTGRRYTF.

Concerning this clonotype: A junction end diverges from the germline sequence, so it may reflect a read error. V gene TRBV10-2 combines with J gene TRBJ1-2; weak D call: TRBD1 (5 bases). The V gene's germline CDR1 is WSHSY and CDR2 SAAADI. The CDR3 is made up of 13 amino acids. CDR3 residues: CASSDGGRVGYIF. DNA of the CDR3: TGCGCCAGCAGTGACGGGGGAAGGGTTGGCTACATCTTC.

This clonotype has just a few counts. The chain links TRBV30 to TRBJ1-5; D perhaps matches TRBD1 (5 bases). The CDR3 has 14 amino acids. Trimming removed 0 bases from V and 0 bases from J, with 6 bases in between. CDR1 and CDR2 from the germline V gene are GTSNPN and SVGIG (reference sequence). The CDR3 DNA reads as TGTGCCTGGAGTGTCCAGGGTAGCAATCAGCCCCAGCATTTT. Encoded protein: CAWSVQGSNQPQHF.

The gene calls are TRBV19 and TRBJ2-1; D is undetermined. Germline CDR1 LNHDA, CDR2 SQIVND (reference sequence). The CDR3 covers 15 residues. V was pared by 4 bases and J by 0 bases, with 10 bases between. CDR3 region: CASSRWASSYNEQFF. The CDR3 DNA follows: TGTGCCAGTAGTAGATGGGCGAGCTCCTACAATGAGCAGTTCTTC.

This clonotype showed up many times. At one boundary the junction diverges from the germline segment, which might be a read error. This chain joins TRBV12-3 or TRBV12-4 and TRBJ2-3, with no clear D. The CDR3 is 14 residues long. The chain's CDR3 is CVSSTPEITDTQYF. The DNA for the CDR3 is TGTGTCAGCAGTACACCCGAGATCACAGATACGCAGTATTTT.

The chain recombines TRBV7-9 with TRBJ1-3; TRBD1 matches 7 bases. Germline V lookup: CDR1 SEHNR, CDR2 FQNEAQ (reference sequence). This CDR3 is 13 amino acids long. Unmatched junction bases numbered 8, after V lost 7 bases and J lost 8 bases. The CDR3 sequence is CASTLTGRDTIYF. Written as DNA, the CDR3 is TGTGCCAGCACCCTGACAGGGCGGGACACCATATATTTT.

V usage is TRBV6-4 and J usage is TRBJ2-3, with 9 positions matching TRBD2. Trimming took 4 bases from V and 2 from J; bases not matched to a gene: 4. Germline V gene sequence: CDR1 MRHNA, CDR2 SNTAGT. CDR3 length: 15 amino acids. CDR3 bases: TGTGCCAGCAGTGCGGGCGGGGGGGTCACAGATACGCAGTATTTT. It codes for CASSAGGGVTDTQYF.

This clonotype was observed many times. The genes are TRBV3-1 and TRBJ1-5; unclear D gene. The CDR3 runs to 15 residues. V was shortened by 1 base and J by 2 bases, with 9 bases between the two germline ends. CDR1 and CDR2 (germline): LGHDT, YNNKEL (reference sequence). CDR3 nucleotide sequence: TGTGCCAGCAGCCAAGGGGGTATGGGCAATCAGCCCCAGCATTTT. It specifies CASSQGGMGNQPQHF.

The chain uses TRBV10-1 and TRBJ2-2; unclear D gene. V lost 9 bases to trimming and J lost 5 bases, with 13 bases between them. The CDR3 length is 13 residues. Germline lookup yields CDR1 WNHNN and CDR2 SYGVQD (reference sequence). CDR3 coding DNA: TGCGCCAGACTCTCAGAAGAGACCGGGGAGCTGTTTTTT. Amino acid sequence: CARLSEETGELFF.